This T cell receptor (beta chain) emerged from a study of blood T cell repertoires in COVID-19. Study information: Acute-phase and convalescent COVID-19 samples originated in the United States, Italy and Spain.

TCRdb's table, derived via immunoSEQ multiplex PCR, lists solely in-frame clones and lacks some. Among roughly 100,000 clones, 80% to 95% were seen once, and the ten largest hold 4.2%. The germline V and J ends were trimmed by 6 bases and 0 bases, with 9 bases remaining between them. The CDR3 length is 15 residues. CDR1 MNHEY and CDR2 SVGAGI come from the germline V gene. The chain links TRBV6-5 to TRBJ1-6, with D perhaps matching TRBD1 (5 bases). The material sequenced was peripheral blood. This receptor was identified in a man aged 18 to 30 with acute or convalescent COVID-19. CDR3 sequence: CASSADSSYNSPLHF. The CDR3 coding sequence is TGTGCCAGCAGCGCAGACAGCTCCTATAATTCACCCCTCCACTTT.